This TCR beta chain was found in a study of blood T cell repertoires in COVID-19. Study as a whole: Sites in the United States, Italy and Spain provided acute and convalescent COVID-19 samples. Sample material is recorded as cDNA or gDNA derived from T cells, B-cell-depleted T cells, or PBMCs.

Trimming took off 6 bases at V and 1 base at J, with 12 bases between the two ends. Germline V gene sequence: CDR1 LNHDA, CDR2 SQIVND (reference sequence). This CDR3 has 14 residues. As originally analysed: Scientists estimated how many nucleated cells there were by amplifying reference gene primers. The repertoire was sequenced with immunoSEQ multiplex PCR; TCRdb's copy has only in-frame clones and lacks some. V and J calls plus clone size are reproduced from that table; the DNA served to infer D and trimming. The table lists about 83,000 clones, 90% of them singletons, with 15% to 20% in the top ten.

Source material: peripheral blood. This clonotype was sampled from an elderly woman with active or convalescent COVID-19. The rearrangement links TRBV19 to TRBJ1-2; D possibly corresponds to TRBD1 (5 bases). CDR3 in DNA: TGTGCCAGTAGCCCCGCGGGGGTTAACTATGGCTACACCTTC. As protein: CASSPAGVNYGYTF.